A single sample gave rise to the 32 T cell receptor beta chains below, sequenced in a study of regulatory T cells in long-lasting Graves disease. The time point here: newly diagnosed GD, antithyroid drugs for less than 3 months. After RNA was extracted from PBMCs, the TCR library was made from it. iRepertoire HTBI primers and Arm-PCR of CDR3 regions built TCR beta libraries. Each CDR3 protein is one row after TCRdb ran MiXCR on the multiplex PCR reads. The sample lists fewer than 350,000 distinct CDR3 sequences; under 20% were seen once. The input for sequencing was peripheral blood mononuclear cells (PBMCs), taken at new diagnosis, from a patient treated with antithyroid drugs. The receptors stem from a female donor with Graves disease.

This clonotype was detected ten times or more. The V and J genes are TRBV11-2 and TRBJ1-1; D ambiguous. V lost 3 bases and J 0 bases, leaving 11 bases between the germline ends. Germline-derived CDR1 and CDR2 are SGHAT and FQNNGV. The CDR3 length is 15 residues. DNA of the CDR3: TGTGCCAGCAGCTTTCACCCCGGAATGAACACTGAAGCTTTCTTT. Protein: CASSFHPGMNTEAFF.

This clonotype was observed at least ten times. V is TRBV28 and J is TRBJ2-3; no clear D. This CDR3 region has 14 residues. V was cut by 10 bases and J by 3 bases, with 17 bases left in between. Germline V gene sequence: CDR1 MDHEN, CDR2 SYDVKM. CDR3 residues: CAIMKPQHTDTQYF. The CDR3 DNA follows: TGTGCCATAATGAAACCGCAGCATACAGATACGCAGTATTTT.

The CDR3 bases are TGTGCCAGTAGTATAACAGGGGATAATGGCTACACCTTC. This translates into CASSITGDNGYTF. The chain has TRBV19 and TRBJ1-2; 7 nucleotides agree with TRBD1. In germline, CDR1 is LNHDA, CDR2 SQIVND (reference sequence). The ends lost 2 bases at V and 6 bases at J; junction bases unmatched: 3. CDR3 length equals 13 residues.

This clonotype was detected ten times or more. This chain joins TRBV2 and TRBJ2-7; D is uncertain. The CDR3 length is 12 residues. Germline CDR1 and CDR2: SNHLY and FYNNEI. V lost 3 bases to trimming and J lost 3 bases, with 6 bases between them. CDR3 nucleotides: TGTGCCAGCAGTGACGGCTTCTACGAGCAGTACTTC. Its translation is CASSDGFYEQYF.

The V call is TRBV12-3 or TRBV12-4, the J call TRBJ1-2; no firm D call. This CDR3 is 13 amino acids long. V was pared by 4 bases and J by 3 bases, with 9 bases between. The CDR3 bases are TGTGCCAGCAGTTCCCCGACGGACTATGGCTACACCTTC. Its translation is CASSSPTDYGYTF.

The table lists this clonotype with many counts. This rearrangement joins TRBV18 to TRBJ1-4, with 7 bases fitting TRBD1. The CDR3 length is 14 residues. The V gene's germline CDR1 is KGHSH and CDR2 LQKENI. V gave up 3 bases and J gave up 8 bases; unmatched junction bases: 6. CDR3 sequence (DNA): TGTGCCAGCTCACCCGGGACAGCCGTGGAAAAACTGTTTTTT. Protein sequence: CASSPGTAVEKLFF.

This clonotype was counted many times. This chain links TRBV30 with TRBJ2-7; 10 nucleotides line up with TRBD1. The germline V gene has CDR1 GTSNPN and CDR2 SVGIG (reference sequence). The length of the CDR3 is 13 residues. V was pared by 5 bases and J by 0 bases, with 1 base of the junction left unmatched. CDR3 loop: CAWGTGASYEQYF. The CDR3 DNA reads as TGTGCCTGGGGGACAGGGGCCTCCTACGAGCAGTACTTC.

The table lists this clonotype with many counts. The rearrangement joins TRBV9 to TRBJ2-5; maybe TRBD1 (5 bases). The V and J ends lost 7 bases and 3 bases respectively, with 13 bases between them. CDR3 length equals 13 residues. CDR1 and CDR2 (germline): SGDLS, YYNGEE. DNA for the CDR3: TGTGCCAGCGCAAACAGGATAGAAGAGACCCAGTACTTC. Amino acid sequence: CASANRIEETQYF.

This clonotype showed up many times. The chain combines TRBV20-1 with TRBJ2-5; D possibly uses TRBD1 or TRBD2 (5 bases each). V shed 1 base and J shed 1 base, with 16 bases lying between them. CDR1 is DFQATT, CDR2 SNEGSKA, per germline (reference sequence). This CDR3 spans 16 amino acids. This CDR3 reads CSARGGWGSPQETQYF. DNA of the CDR3: TGCAGTGCTAGAGGGGGTTGGGGGAGCCCCCAAGAGACCCAGTACTTC.

The chain joins TRBV28 to TRBJ1-1; weak D call: TRBD1 (6 bases). V lost 11 bases, J lost 7 bases, and 17 bases lay in between. The CDR3 runs to 12 residues. The V gene's germline CDR1 is MDHEN and CDR2 SYDVKM. The CDR3 reads CAGGGAWGEAFF. The CDR3 region has the DNA TGTGCCGGCGGGGGGGCCTGGGGTGAAGCTTTCTTT.

This clonotype was seen at least ten times. The chain carries TRBV10-3 and TRBJ1-6; TRBD1 aligns across 9 bases. The junction had 7 bases not matched to a gene; V was cut back by 5 bases and J by 5 bases. The CDR3 loop spans 16 amino acids. Germline-derived CDR1 and CDR2 are ENHRY and SYGVKD. Here the CDR3 reads CAISPAWTGDNSPLHF. CDR3 sequence (DNA): TGTGCCATCAGTCCAGCCTGGACAGGGGATAATTCACCCCTCCACTTT.

This clonotype was detected only a few times. The genes are TRBV7-9 and TRBJ2-1; 9 bases fit TRBD2. The J segment lost 5 bases and the V segment lost 2 bases, leaving 1 base of the junction unmatched. In germline, CDR1 is SEHNR, CDR2 FQNEAQ (reference sequence). The CDR3 totals 14 residues. CDR3 bases: TGTGCCAGCAGCTTACGGACTAGCGACAATGAGCAGTTCTTC. This translates into CASSLRTSDNEQFF. Full variable domain (rest looked up from reference TRBV7-9 and TRBJ2-1): DTGVSQNPRHKITKRGQNVTFRCDPISEHNRLYWYRQTLGQGPEFLTYFQNEAQLEKSRLLSDRFSAERPKGSFSTLEIQRTEQGDSAMYLCASSLRTSDNEQFFGPGTRLTVL.

This clonotype was counted at least ten times. The chain joins TRBV2 to TRBJ2-1, with 10 bases lining up with TRBD2. V lost 7 bases and J lost 7; bases outside the gene matches: 16. The CDR3 runs to 17 residues. Germline CDR1 reads SNHLY; CDR2 reads FYNNEI. The CDR3 is CASKAPPGAGGENEQFF. The DNA for the CDR3 is TGTGCCAGCAAAGCCCCTCCGGGAGCGGGAGGGGAGAATGAGCAGTTCTTC.

The table lists this clonotype with many counts. The genes are TRBV19 and TRBJ1-2; 7 positions agree with TRBD1. From germline, CDR1 is LNHDA and CDR2 SQIVND (reference sequence). The J segment lost 8 bases and the V segment lost 7 bases, leaving 13 bases of the junction unmatched. The CDR3 is 14 residues long. The CDR3 region has the DNA TGTGCCAGTAAGAGCGGACAGGACTTTTCAGGCTACACCTTC. It specifies CASKSGQDFSGYTF.

This clonotype came up many times. This chain links TRBV28 with TRBJ1-5; no reliable D call. Germline loops: CDR1 MDHEN, CDR2 SYDVKM. The ends were cut back, 3 bases at V and 3 bases at J, with 12 bases in the middle. This CDR3 is 15 amino acids long. This CDR3 is CASSFRQLNNQPQHF. The CDR3 DNA reads TGTGCCAGCAGTTTCCGGCAGCTTAACAATCAGCCCCAGCATTTT.

V and J are TRBV19 and TRBJ1-2; D is perhaps TRBD1 (5 bases). Trimming pared 7 bases from V and 5 bases from J, leaving 14 bases between. The CDR3 extends over 13 amino acids. CDR1 is LNHDA, CDR2 SQIVND, per germline (reference sequence). The CDR3 is CASTSSQGYGYTF. The CDR3 DNA reads as TGTGCCAGTACGTCATCCCAGGGATATGGCTACACCTTC.

This chain joins TRBV11-2 and TRBJ2-1; TRBD2 matches 13 bases. The tail of the sequence fits TRBJ2-5 better, so the J call may be wrong. The germline CDR1 and CDR2 sequences are SGHAT and FQNNGV. The CDR3 is 15 residues long. The CDR3 DNA reads TGTGCCAGCAGCAATGGACTAGCGGGAGAAGAGACCCAGTACTTC. It yields the protein CASSNGLAGEETQYF.

This clonotype was recorded many times. The chain couples TRBV11-2 to TRBJ2-7; 7 positions agree with TRBD1. V gave up 4 bases and J gave up 7 bases; unmatched junction bases: 13. This CDR3 region has 15 residues. The germline CDR1 and CDR2 sequences are SGHAT and FQNNGV. As DNA, the CDR3 is TGTGCCAGCAGCTCGCTCAGGGACAGCCTTTGGGAGCAGTACTTC. Amino acids: CASSSLRDSLWEQYF.

The genes are TRBV10-3 and TRBJ2-6, with a tentative D call TRBD1 (5 bases). Germline V gene data show CDR1 as ENHRY and CDR2 as SYGVKD. This CDR3 spans 13 amino acids. Trimming pared 10 bases from V and 1 base from J, leaving 8 bases between. This CDR3 reads CATQGSGANVLTF. As DNA, the CDR3 is TGTGCCACCCAGGGTTCTGGGGCCAACGTCCTGACTTTC.

Comment on this clonotype: It differs at one base from a far larger clone, so likely a read error. The chain couples TRBV12-3 or TRBV12-4 to TRBJ2-1, with 14 bases aligning to TRBD2. V lost 2 bases, J lost 10 bases, and 13 bases stayed unmatched. This CDR3 is 18 amino acids long. CDR3 amino acids: CASSLSGLAGANSYEQFF. The CDR3 region has the DNA TGTGCCAGCAGTTTATCGGGACTAGCGGGAGCGAACTCCTACGAGCAGTTCTTC.

This clonotype was found many times. V usage is TRBV6-1 and J usage is TRBJ1-2; D is uncertain. Germline V gene sequence: CDR1 MNHNS, CDR2 SASEGT. V dropped 6 bases and J dropped 2 bases, with 13 bases sitting between them. The CDR3 covers 14 residues. Here the CDR3 reads CASSDMDSNYGYTF. In DNA, the CDR3 is TGTGCCAGCAGCGACATGGATAGCAACTATGGCTACACCTTC.

This clonotype appeared many times. The rearrangement links TRBV18 to TRBJ2-5; 7 nucleotides agree with TRBD1. Per the germline V gene, CDR1 is KGHSH and CDR2 is LQKENI. The CDR3 length is 16 residues. After removal of 1 base from V and 0 bases from J, the junction contained 5 bases not matched to a gene. CDR3 coding DNA: TGTGCCAGCTCACCACTACAGGGGACGTACCAAGAGACCCAGTACTTC. It codes for CASSPLQGTYQETQYF.

The V and J genes are TRBV9 and TRBJ1-2; a weak D match, TRBD1 (5 bases). V was shortened by 0 bases and J by 4 bases, with 10 bases between the two germline ends. Germline values: CDR1 SGDLS, CDR2 YYNGEE. The length of the CDR3 is 14 residues. The CDR3 here is CASSVVQGPYGYTF. The CDR3 region has the DNA TGTGCCAGCAGCGTAGTCCAGGGCCCCTATGGCTACACCTTC. The variable domain in full, completed from reference TRBV9 and TRBJ1-2, reads DSGVTQTPKHLITATGQRVTLRCSPRSGDLSVYWYQQSLDQGLQFLIQYYNGEERAKGNILERFSAQQFPDLHSELNLSSLELGDSALYFCASSVVQGPYGYTFGSGTRLTVV.

This clonotype was detected many times. The V and J genes are TRBV6-1 and TRBJ2-2, with 11 bases that match TRBD2. This CDR3 is 15 amino acids long. Germline assignment: CDR1 MNHNS and CDR2 SASEGT. Losses at the gene ends were 5 bases for V and 5 bases for J; bases not matched to a gene: 4. The CDR3 coding sequence is TGTGCCAGCAGTCCAATAGCGGGAGGGACCGGGGAGCTGTTTTTT. The encoded protein is CASSPIAGGTGELFF.

This clonotype was picked up many times. The CDR3 DNA reads as TGTGCCAGCAGGAAGACAGGGAGGAAAGAGACCCAGTACTTC. It is translated as CASRKTGRKETQYF. V and J are TRBV3-1 and TRBJ2-5, with TRBD1 as a possible D gene (7 bases). The CDR3 is made up of 14 amino acids. The V end lost 6 bases, the J end lost 3 bases, and 14 bases lay between the germline ends. The germline V gene has CDR1 LGHDT and CDR2 YNNKEL (reference sequence).

Many counts were recorded for this clonotype. This chain connects TRBV6-1 to TRBJ2-7; TRBD1 agrees at 8 bases. V gave up 5 bases and J gave up 6 bases; unmatched junction bases: 15. The CDR3 runs 16 residues. Germline V gene data show CDR1 as MNHNS and CDR2 as SASEGT. CDR3 amino acids: CASSNTPGQEITEQYF. CDR3 sequence (DNA): TGTGCCAGCAGTAACACCCCGGGACAGGAGATCACCGAGCAGTACTTC.

This chain uses TRBV28 with TRBJ2-7, with 9 nucleotides matching TRBD1. V trimming: 5 bases; J trimming: 2 bases; junction bases outside the gene matches: 7. The length of the CDR3 is 15 residues. Germline V gene data show CDR1 as MDHEN and CDR2 as SYDVKM. The CDR3 nucleotides are TGTGCCAGCAGTACCCCCGGGACAGGGACCTACGAGCAGTACTTC. Amino acids: CASSTPGTGTYEQYF.

This clonotype was detected many times. This rearrangement joins TRBV2 to TRBJ2-3; D assignment may be TRBD1 or TRBD2 (5 bases each). The V gene's germline CDR1 is SNHLY and CDR2 FYNNEI. With 5 bases removed from V and 2 bases from J, the gap between germline ends came to 14 bases. The CDR3 is 15 amino acids. In DNA, the CDR3 is TGTGCCAGCAGTCCCGGGACGGAAAACACAGATACGCAGTATTTT. It specifies CASSPGTENTDTQYF.

The rearrangement uses TRBV30 and TRBJ2-7; maybe TRBD2 (6 bases). The CDR3 sequence is 13 residues long. From germline, CDR1 is GTSNPN and CDR2 SVGIG (reference sequence). V lost 1 base and J lost 9, with 16 bases in between. In nucleotides, the CDR3 is TGTGCCTGGAGTGGTACCGGGGGTGGAGGGCAGTACTTC. The encoded protein is CAWSGTGGGGQYF. The variable domain in full, completed from reference TRBV30 and TRBJ2-7, reads SQTIHQWPATLVQPVGSPLSLECTVEGTSNPNLYWYRQAAGRGLQLLFYSVGIGQISSEVPQNLSASRPQDRQFILSSKKLLLSDSGFYLCAWSGTGGGGQYFGPGTRLTVT.

A word on this clonotype: A far bigger clonotype differs at one base, so this is likely a read error. The chain carries TRBV4-1 and TRBJ2-1; D gene unclear. This CDR3 is 14 amino acids long. V lost 5 bases, J lost 10 bases, and 18 bases lay in between. CDR1 MGHRA and CDR2 YSYEKL come from the germline V gene. CDR3 coding DNA: TGCGCCAGCAGCACACGAGGCAGCTCCTACGAGCAGTTCTTC. This codes for CASSTRGSSYEQFF.

Comments on this clonotype: This clone may be a read error of a much larger clone one base away. This chain joins TRBV20-1 and TRBJ2-1, with TRBD2 identical over 12 bases. The germline V gene has CDR1 DFQATT and CDR2 SNEGSKA (reference sequence). V dropped 0 bases and J dropped 10; count of bases not matched to a gene: 13. This CDR3 spans 17 amino acids. The CDR3 DNA reads TGCAGTGCTAGAGATGTTGGAGGGACTAGCGGGTCCTACGAGCAGTTCTTC. It translates to CSARDVGGTSGSYEQFF.

This clonotype was detected many times. This rearrangement joins TRBV12-3 or TRBV12-4 to TRBJ2-1; D is possibly TRBD2 (6 bases). CDR3 length: 17 amino acids. V was cut by 3 bases and J by 5 bases, with 20 bases left in between. The CDR3 DNA is TGTGCCAGCAGTTTTTATGTGGGTAGCGGCCCGGACAATGAGCAGTTCTTC. Translated: CASSFYVGSGPDNEQFF.